A selection of T cell receptor beta chains follows, all from one sample in a study of blood T cell repertoires in COVID-19. The protocol was immunoSEQ multiplex PCR, while the TCRdb copy is restricted to in-frame clones and leaves out a portion. Of approximately 190,000 clones in the sample, around 80% were seen once. Source material: peripheral blood. Source of these receptors: a man aged 25-45 years with active or convalescent COVID-19. The CDR3 runs from the conserved cysteine through the conserved F or W. A D gene is named only where the DNA matches it firmly. A clone size is listed for some rows: how often the clone was seen (once, few, many), or a class if it is expanded.

TRBV19	TRBJ1-6	-	-	CASSIGGPGGPSNSPLHF	TGTGCCAGTAGTATAGGGGGGCCGGGGGGGCCCTCTAATTCACCCCTCCACTTT
TRBV5-1	TRBJ2-5	TRBD2	-	CASSLSSRGDGGETQYF	TGCGCCAGCAGCTTGTCGTCCCGCGGGGACGGGGGGGAGACCCAGTACTTC
TRBV28	TRBJ1-3	-	-	CASSLQGTGNTIYF	TGTGCCAGCAGTTTACAGGGGACTGGAAACACCATATATTTT
TRBV7-2	TRBJ2-5	TRBD1	-	CASSTQGARETQYF	TGTGCCAGCAGTACACAGGGGGCGCGGGAGACCCAGTACTTC
TRBV10-3	TRBJ2-7	-	-	CATTEAYEQYF	TGTGCCACGACTGAGGCCTACGAGCAGTACTTC
TRBV7-2	TRBJ1-3	-	-	CASSLTGGGYGNTIYF	TGTGCCAGCAGCCTCACAGGCGGGGGGTACGGAAACACCATATATTTT
TRBV18	TRBJ2-7	-	-	CASSPGGGTHEQYF	TGTGCCAGCTCACCGGGGGGAGGAACCCACGAGCAGTACTTC
TRBV5-1	TRBJ1-5	TRBD1	-	CASSARDSLPTDSNQPQHF	TGCGCCAGCAGCGCGCGGGACAGCCTGCCGACGGACAGCAATCAGCCCCAGCATTTT
TRBV6-5	TRBJ2-7	-	-	CASSYSGGAPGEQYF	TGTGCCAGCAGTTACTCTGGGGGCGCGCCGGGCGAGCAGTACTTC
TRBV11-2	TRBJ1-6	-	-	CASSLGPGTGSSYNSPLHF	TGTGCCAGCAGCTTAGGCCCTGGCACAGGGAGCTCCTATAATTCACCCCTCCACTTT
TRBV12-3/TRBV12-4	TRBJ2-7	-	-	CASSVTGFEQYF	TGTGCCAGCAGCGTTACAGGGTTCGAGCAGTACTTC
TRBV5-4	TRBJ1-1	-	once	CASSLAAGAVNTEAFF	TGTGCCAGCAGCTTGGCCGCAGGGGCGGTGAACACTGAAGCTTTCTTT
TRBV19	TRBJ2-1	-	-	CASRPFLRAGAPNEQFF	TGTGCCAGTAGACCTTTCCTAAGGGCAGGGGCGCCGAATGAGCAGTTCTTC
TRBV30	TRBJ2-7	TRBD1	-	CAWSSDRDRVPYEQYF	TGTGCCTGGAGTTCCGACCGGGACAGGGTACCCTACGAGCAGTACTTC
TRBV19	TRBJ1-2	TRBD1	once	CASFQGESGYTF	TGTGCCAGTTTTCAGGGGGAAAGCGGCTACACCTTC
TRBV30	TRBJ1-3	-	-	CAWSSQGTGNTIYF	TGTGCCTGGAGTAGCCAGGGGACTGGAAACACCATATATTTT
TRBV7-8	TRBJ2-7	-	-	CASSLSRLSYEQYF	TGTGCCAGCAGCTTAAGCCGACTGTCCTACGAGCAGTACTTC
TRBV6-2/TRBV6-3	TRBJ1-2	-	-	CASSQRRDYGYTF	TGTGCCAGCAGCCAACGACGGGACTATGGCTACACCTTC
TRBV27	TRBJ1-5	-	once	CASSLFSPVNMNQPQHF	TGTGCCAGCAGTTTGTTTTCCCCCGTTAATATGAATCAGCCCCAGCATTTT
TRBV18	TRBJ2-3	TRBD1	-	CASSPTQGADTQYF	TGTGCCAGCTCACCGACACAGGGGGCAGATACGCAGTATTTT
TRBV24-1	TRBJ1-5	-	-	CATGGSGVNQPQHF	TGTGCCACGGGTGGGTCAGGGGTCAATCAGCCCCAGCATTTT
TRBV28	TRBJ2-1	-	-	CASAATERYNEQFF	TGTGCCAGCGCAGCGACAGAGAGATACAATGAGCAGTTCTTC
TRBV30	TRBJ2-6	-	-	CAWSQVQGANVLTF	TGTGCCTGGAGCCAGGTGCAGGGGGCCAACGTCCTGACTTTC
TRBV30	TRBJ1-6	-	-	CAWNRQMGPTGSPLHF	TGTGCCTGGAATCGGCAGATGGGGCCCACGGGTTCACCCCTCCACTTT
TRBV30	TRBJ1-1	TRBD1	-	CAWDPTGVTEAFF	TGTGCCTGGGATCCCACAGGGGTCACTGAAGCTTTCTTT
TRBV3-1/TRBV3-2	TRBJ2-1	TRBD2	-	CASSLGLAKNEQFF	TGTGCCAGCAGCCTTGGACTAGCGAAGAATGAGCAGTTCTTC
TRBV5-3	TRBJ1-1	TRBD1	-	CARSLRQGPAFF	TGTGCCAGAAGCTTGAGACAGGGTCCAGCTTTCTTT
TRBV27	TRBJ2-3	-	-	CASSPFPPTATDTQYF	TGTGCCAGCAGTCCCTTCCCTCCTACCGCCACAGATACGCAGTATTTT
TRBV23-1	TRBJ2-1	TRBD2	-	CASSPGTSGRASYNEQFF	TGCGCCAGCAGTCCGGGGACTAGCGGGAGGGCCTCCTACAATGAGCAGTTCTTC
TRBV19	TRBJ1-1	-	-	CASSRGVNTEAFF	TGTGCCAGTAGTAGGGGGGTGAACACTGAAGCTTTCTTT
TRBV15	TRBJ2-1	TRBD2	-	CATSGLAGAVVNEQFF	TGTGCCACCAGCGGACTAGCGGGGGCTGTAGTGAATGAGCAGTTCTTC
TRBV28	TRBJ1-2	-	-	CASSFYVTGINYGYTF	TGTGCCAGCAGTTTTTACGTAACAGGGATCAACTATGGCTACACCTTC
TRBV10-3	TRBJ2-1	TRBD2	-	CAISVKFVSSGGAGEQFF	TGTGCCATCAGTGTAAAGTTCGTTTCTAGCGGGGGGGCAGGGGAGCAGTTCTTC
TRBV4-3	TRBJ1-5	-	-	CASSQGTNQPQHF	TGCGCCAGCAGCCAAGGGACAAATCAGCCCCAGCATTTT
TRBV6-2/TRBV6-3	TRBJ2-7	TRBD1	-	CASSPRDREDEQYF	TGTGCCAGCAGTCCCCGGGACAGGGAGGACGAGCAGTACTTC
TRBV3-1/TRBV3-2	TRBJ1-2	-	-	CASSQGTGDYGYTF	TGTGCCAGCAGCCAAGGGACGGGAGACTATGGCTACACCTTC
TRBV6-4	TRBJ2-3	-	once	CASSNSGYDTQYF	TGTGCCAGCAGCAACTCAGGGTACGATACGCAGTATTTT
TRBV7-3	TRBJ2-1	-	-	CASSLVRQSYNEQFF	TGTGCCAGCAGCTTAGTTCGACAGTCCTACAATGAGCAGTTCTTC
TRBV19	TRBJ1-4	-	-	CASSPPGAPNEKLFF	TGTGCCAGTAGTCCCCCTGGAGCACCCAATGAAAAACTGTTTTTT
TRBV28	TRBJ1-1	TRBD1	-	CASSVQGDTEAFF	TGTGCCAGCAGTGTACAGGGGGACACTGAAGCTTTCTTT
TRBV3-1/TRBV3-2	TRBJ2-1	TRBD2	-	CASSQGTSYNEQFF	TGTGCCAGCAGCCAGGGGACTAGCTACAATGAGCAGTTCTTC
TRBV11-2	TRBJ2-1	-	once	CASSLDLGMVADEQFF	TGTGCCAGCAGCTTAGATCTAGGAATGGTGGCGGATGAGCAGTTCTTC
TRBV6-1	TRBJ1-1	-	-	CASSDRGQNTEAFF	TGTGCCAGCAGTGACCGGGGACAGAACACTGAAGCTTTCTTT
TRBV6-6	TRBJ2-5	TRBD2	-	CASSYGTSGTQETQYF	TGTGCCAGCAGTTACGGGACTAGCGGAACCCAAGAGACCCAGTACTTC
TRBV3-1/TRBV3-2	TRBJ2-5	TRBD2	-	CASSGTSSFQETQYF	TGTGCCAGCAGTGGGACTAGCAGCTTCCAAGAGACCCAGTACTTC
TRBV29-1	TRBJ2-6	-	-	CSTSSGANVLTF	TGCAGCACTAGCTCTGGGGCCAACGTCCTGACTTTC
TRBV20-1	TRBJ1-1	-	-	CSASLAPEGTEAFF	TGCAGTGCTAGTCTCGCACCAGAGGGAACTGAAGCTTTCTTT
TRBV5-1	TRBJ2-3	TRBD2	-	CASSWTSGSSTDTQYF	TGCGCCAGCAGCTGGACTAGCGGGAGTAGCACAGATACGCAGTATTTT
TRBV5-1	TRBJ1-2	TRBD1	-	CASSPRTGGDYGYTF	TGCGCCAGCAGCCCAAGGACAGGAGGGGACTATGGCTACACCTTC
TRBV5-1	TRBJ1-2	TRBD1	-	CASSLAQTGGNYGYTF	TGCGCCAGCAGCTTGGCCCAGACAGGGGGAAACTATGGCTACACCTTC
TRBV2	TRBJ2-1	TRBD2	-	CASKMSGGAHNEQFF	TGTGCCAGCAAAATGAGCGGGGGGGCCCACAATGAGCAGTTCTTC
TRBV3-1/TRBV3-2	TRBJ1-5	TRBD1	-	CASSRTGGNQPQHF	TGTGCCAGCAGCCGGACAGGGGGCAATCAGCCCCAGCATTTT
TRBV7-9	TRBJ1-3	-	-	CASSIGHSGNTIYF	TGTGCCAGCAGCATTGGACACTCTGGAAACACCATATATTTT
TRBV7-8	TRBJ1-2	TRBD1	-	CASSSKTGNYGYTF	TGTGCCAGCAGCTCCAAGACAGGGAACTATGGCTACACCTTC
TRBV6-1	TRBJ1-6	-	few	CASSELWGDSPLHF	TGTGCCAGCAGTGAACTGTGGGGCGATTCACCCCTCCACTTT